Listed below are T cell receptor beta chains from one sample, sequenced in a study of T cell responses to AZD1222 COVID-19 vaccine. The method was immunoSEQ multiplex PCR; TCRdb's version includes in-frame clones alone and lacks a portion of them. The sample carries more than 95,000 clones, around 89% recorded once. The starting material was peripheral blood, obtained on day 0 of MenACWY control vaccination. Every receptor here comes from an adult in good health. Each CDR3 is given without its conserved first and last residue.

cdr3_aa: ASSPTGGNYGYT
v_call: TRBV9

cdr3_aa: ASSPRQGDGHTQY
v_call: TRBV18

cdr3_aa: ASSSPGTGGTEAF
v_call: TRBV5-4

cdr3_aa: ASRVGIAKNIQY
v_call: TRBV5-6

cdr3_aa: ASSLTQSSGNTIY
v_call: TRBV7-6

cdr3_aa: ASSSGLESDEQF
v_call: TRBV6-5

cdr3_aa: ASRALFSGREKSDEQF
v_call: TRBV5-8

cdr3_aa: ASSGRATSGKYEQY
v_call: TRBV7-9

cdr3_aa: ASSTGKSAGNTIY
v_call: TRBV21-1

cdr3_aa: ASSYGVGEKLF
v_call: TRBV6-5

cdr3_aa: ASSSGGLAGAGEQY
v_call: TRBV5-4

cdr3_aa: ASSQVGVSSYEQY
v_call: TRBV4-2

cdr3_aa: ASSASQGPKAF
v_call: TRBV2

cdr3_aa: ASSPADNTEAF
v_call: TRBV18

cdr3_aa: ASRVLNTEAF
v_call: TRBV11-2

cdr3_aa: ASSLDRGDLRSGANVLT
v_call: TRBV7-9

cdr3_aa: ASSIGGLAGDNEQF
v_call: TRBV19

cdr3_aa: ASSKLAKYEQY
v_call: TRBV21-1

cdr3_aa: ASSLEGGSQY
v_call: TRBV7-9

cdr3_aa: ASTKTSGQETQY
v_call: TRBV11-3

cdr3_aa: ASSPGRNQETQY
v_call: TRBV5-1

cdr3_aa: ASRPSSKETQY
v_call: TRBV7-2

cdr3_aa: ASSQQGNTDTQY
v_call: TRBV5-1

cdr3_aa: ATSGGQGARWGYT
v_call: TRBV15

cdr3_aa: ASTTAMNTEAF
v_call: TRBV25-1

cdr3_aa: ASSSGSNQPQH
v_call: TRBV12-3/TRBV12-4

cdr3_aa: ASSSGGRGGNSPLH
v_call: TRBV7-3

cdr3_aa: ASSLGQGTSPLH
v_call: TRBV5-6

cdr3_aa: ASSSLGGPSGYTNEQF
v_call: TRBV13

cdr3_aa: ASSLWTSGVTDTQY
v_call: TRBV7-2

cdr3_aa: ASRISGRAFTGELF
v_call: TRBV19

cdr3_aa: ASSYVSSGRNQPQH
v_call: TRBV6-2/TRBV6-3

cdr3_aa: ASVPIYNEQF
v_call: TRBV7-9

cdr3_aa: ASSQGGTEAF
v_call: TRBV3-1/TRBV3-2

cdr3_aa: ASSVGGRATGELF
v_call: TRBV9

cdr3_aa: ASSLVAGTEAF
v_call: TRBV11-2

cdr3_aa: ASSWSGSYNEQF
v_call: TRBV5-1

cdr3_aa: ASSLGYGRANSGTDTQY
v_call: TRBV11-3

cdr3_aa: ASTIHGGNTEAF
v_call: TRBV27

cdr3_aa: ASSLRTVEAF
v_call: TRBV7-9

cdr3_aa: ASSLEGPIKNIQY
v_call: TRBV5-4

cdr3_aa: ASSLAGSNEKLF
v_call: TRBV5-4

cdr3_aa: ASSISRGSSSKNIQY
v_call: TRBV19

cdr3_aa: ASSLQGPRAGEQY
v_call: TRBV7-9

cdr3_aa: ASSLSAGQGLSGANVLT
v_call: TRBV5-6

cdr3_aa: ASSAAGGMTDTQY
v_call: TRBV7-3

cdr3_aa: ASSQVPSGADEQF
v_call: TRBV4-1

cdr3_aa: ATSQRSDGYT
v_call: TRBV24-1

cdr3_aa: ASSYRESSYNEQF
v_call: TRBV6-2/TRBV6-3